This T cell receptor beta chain was recovered during a study of T cell repertoires in cytomegalovirus infection. Study overall: Through public TCR beta signatures, both CMV infection and matching HLA type were indicated.

This clonotype showed up just a few times. Its antigen is unknown. MiXCR was run by TCRdb on the reads, yielding one entry per CDR3 protein. The sample shows roughly 300,000 distinct CDR3 sequences, 9.5% of them seen only once. Findings and caveats of the study: Adding up the frequency of public TCR beta families identified people who carried CMV plus the relevant HLA.

The sample taken for sequencing was PBMCs. The source is a human donor in good health (CMV status not recorded). Some clones in this sample may be carry-over from other donors' samples.

The CDR3 sequence: CASSPGWVGSPLHF. As DNA, the CDR3 is TGTGCCAGCAGTCCAGGGTGGGTAGGATCACCCCTCCACTTT. V gene TRBV6-5 combines with J gene TRBJ1-6, with D possibly being TRBD1 (5 bases). Germline assignment: CDR1 MNHEY and CDR2 SVGAGI. CDR3 length: 14 amino acids. Trimming left V 5 bases short and J 10 bases short, with 15 bases between.